This T cell receptor beta chain was observed in a study of shared clonotypes between healthy human individuals. Study results and caveats: Clonotypes which were not shared had lower generation probabilities than clonotypes that all four donors shared. Sampling used blood alone; tissue repertoires probably differ.

To note about this clone: Its antigen is currently unknown.

Generated by immunoSEQ multiplex PCR, the TCRdb table keeps only in-frame clones and is missing some. The sample holds millions of clones; 85% to 95% are singletons and the top ten take 0.3% to 0.4%. Donation came from healthy HIV-negative adults that had no recent acute infections or vaccinations. All donors were Caucasian adults living in Nashville, Tennessee. Trimming stripped 0 bases from V and 6 bases from J, with 12 bases between. Looked up from germline, CDR1 is SGHRS and CDR2 is YFSETQ. CDR3 size: 14 residues. The sequenced material came from naive CD4+ T cells from PBMCs. Subset of the sample: CD45RA+ positively selected. This chain connects TRBV5-1 to TRBJ1-2, with D perhaps matching TRBD1 (5 bases). This TCR was recovered from a man younger than 35 in good health. Some clones in this sample may be carry-over from other donors' samples. CDR3 residues: CASSLAAGRNGYTF. The CDR3 coding sequence is TGCGCCAGCAGCTTGGCCGCAGGGAGGAATGGCTACACCTTC.